This TCR beta chain was observed in a study of PD-1 blockade in classical Hodgkin lymphoma. Every single patient, without exception, relapsed after autologous stem cell transplantation, and brentuximab vedotin exposure varied. Trimming at V came to 0 bases and at J to 5 bases, leaving 3 bases not matched to a gene. This CDR3 contains 15 residues. The germline gives CDR1 KGHSH, CDR2 LQKENI. Assay used: immunoSEQ multiplex PCR; TCRdb lists only in-frame clones, some missing. Here the sample spans roughly 140,000 clones, around four fifths being singletons. Material: peripheral blood mononuclear cells (PBMCs), obtained before the second cycle of nivolumab. The rearrangement joins TRBV18 to TRBJ1-1; TRBD1 agrees at 10 bases. This clonotype was obtained from a human donor with classical Hodgkin lymphoma. DNA for the CDR3: TGTGCCAGCTCACCACCGGGGGACAGGGGAACTGAAGCTTTCTTT. It codes for CASSPPGDRGTEAFF.